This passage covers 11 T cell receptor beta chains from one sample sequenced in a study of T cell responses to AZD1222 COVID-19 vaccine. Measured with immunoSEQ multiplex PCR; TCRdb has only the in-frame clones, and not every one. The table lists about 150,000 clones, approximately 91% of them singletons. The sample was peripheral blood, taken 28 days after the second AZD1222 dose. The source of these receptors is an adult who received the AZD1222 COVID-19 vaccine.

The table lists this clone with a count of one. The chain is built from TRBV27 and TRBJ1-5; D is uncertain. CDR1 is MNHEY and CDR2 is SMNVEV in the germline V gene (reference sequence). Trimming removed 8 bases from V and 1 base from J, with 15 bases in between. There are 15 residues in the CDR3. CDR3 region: CASGAAAGSNQPQHF. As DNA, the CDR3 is TGTGCCAGCGGTGCCGCGGCCGGGAGCAATCAGCCCCAGCATTTT.

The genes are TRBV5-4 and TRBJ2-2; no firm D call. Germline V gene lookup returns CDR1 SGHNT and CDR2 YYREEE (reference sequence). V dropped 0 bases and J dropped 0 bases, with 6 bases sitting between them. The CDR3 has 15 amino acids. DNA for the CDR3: TGTGCCAGCAGCTTGGCCGGCACGAACACCGGGGAGCTGTTTTTT. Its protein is CASSLAGTNTGELFF.

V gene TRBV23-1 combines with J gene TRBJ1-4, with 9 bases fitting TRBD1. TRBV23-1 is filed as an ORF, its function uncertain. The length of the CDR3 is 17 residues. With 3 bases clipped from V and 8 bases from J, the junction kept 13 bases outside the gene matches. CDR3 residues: CASSQRRTGGQGEKLFF. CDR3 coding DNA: TGCGCCAGCAGTCAGCGTCGAACAGGGGGCCAAGGGGAAAAACTGTTTTTT.

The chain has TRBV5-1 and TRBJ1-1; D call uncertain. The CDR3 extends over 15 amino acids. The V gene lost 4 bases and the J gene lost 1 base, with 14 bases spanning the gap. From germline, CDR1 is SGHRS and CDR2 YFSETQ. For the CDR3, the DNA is TGCGCCAGCAGCCAAGTCGGTTGGGCGAACACTGAAGCTTTCTTT. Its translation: CASSQVGWANTEAFF.

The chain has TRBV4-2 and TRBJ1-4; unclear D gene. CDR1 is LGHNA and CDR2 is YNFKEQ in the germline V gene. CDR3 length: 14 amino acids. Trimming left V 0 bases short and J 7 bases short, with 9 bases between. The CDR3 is CASSQDVASEKLFF. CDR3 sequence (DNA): TGTGCCAGCAGCCAAGATGTCGCAAGTGAAAAACTGTTTTTT.

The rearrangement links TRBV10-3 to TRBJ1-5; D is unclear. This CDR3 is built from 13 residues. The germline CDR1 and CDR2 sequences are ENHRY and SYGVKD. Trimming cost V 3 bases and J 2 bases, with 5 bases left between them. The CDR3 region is CAISDSRNQPQHF. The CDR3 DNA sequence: TGTGCCATCAGTGACAGTCGCAATCAGCCCCAGCATTTT.

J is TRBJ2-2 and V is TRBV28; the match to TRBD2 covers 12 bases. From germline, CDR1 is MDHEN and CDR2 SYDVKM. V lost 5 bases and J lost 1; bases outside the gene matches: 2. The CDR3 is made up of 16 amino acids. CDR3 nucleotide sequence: TGTGCCAGCAGTCTGACTAGCGGGAGGAACACCGGGGAGCTGTTTTTT. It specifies CASSLTSGRNTGELFF.

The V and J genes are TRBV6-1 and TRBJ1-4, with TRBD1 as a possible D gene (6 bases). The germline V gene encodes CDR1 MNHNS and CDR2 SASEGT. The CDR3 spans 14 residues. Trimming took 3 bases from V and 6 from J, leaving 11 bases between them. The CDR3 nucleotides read TGTGCCAGCAGTGAGGGGGCGGTCCATGAAAAACTGTTTTTT. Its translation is CASSEGAVHEKLFF.

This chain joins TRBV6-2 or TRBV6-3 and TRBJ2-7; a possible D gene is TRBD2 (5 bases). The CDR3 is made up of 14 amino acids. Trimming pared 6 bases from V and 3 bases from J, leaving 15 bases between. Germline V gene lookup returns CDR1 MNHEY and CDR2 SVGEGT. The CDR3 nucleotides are TGTGCCAGCAGCCAGGCCGGGGAAAACTACGAGCAGTACTTC. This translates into CASSQAGENYEQYF.

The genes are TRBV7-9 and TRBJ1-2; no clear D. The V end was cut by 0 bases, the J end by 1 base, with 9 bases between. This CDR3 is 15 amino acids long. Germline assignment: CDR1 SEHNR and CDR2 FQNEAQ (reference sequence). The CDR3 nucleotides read TGTGCCAGCAGCTTAGCAGGCAGGATTAACTATGGCTACACCTTC. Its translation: CASSLAGRINYGYTF.

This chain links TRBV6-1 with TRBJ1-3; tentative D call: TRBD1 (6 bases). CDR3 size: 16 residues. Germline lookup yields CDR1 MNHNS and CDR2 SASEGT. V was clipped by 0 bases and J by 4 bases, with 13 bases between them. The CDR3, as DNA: TGTGCCAGCAGTGAAGCCTTGGCAGGGGCGGGAAACACCATATATTTT. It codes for CASSEALAGAGNTIYF.